This is a list of T cell receptor beta chains from one sample in a study of Ad26.COV2.S vaccination and SARS-CoV-2 variants. Clones were read by immunoSEQ multiplex PCR, and TCRdb kept only the in-frame ones, dropping some. Of fewer than 400,000 clones listed, 85% to 90% are singletons. This specimen consisted of peripheral blood, obtained in a trial of Ad26.COV2.S vaccine versus placebo. The origin of the receptors is a person between 18 and 65 years old who received the Ad26.COV2.S COVID-19 vaccine or a placebo. Both conserved end residues are part of each CDR3. Fields, in order: V gene, J gene, CDR3 protein.

v_gene: TRBV5-1
j_gene: TRBJ2-2
CDR3aa: CASSFTGELFF

v_gene: TRBV6-5
j_gene: TRBJ1-4
CDR3aa: CASMSWAQGEKLFF

v_gene: TRBV27
j_gene: TRBJ1-4
CDR3aa: CASSGSREKLFF

v_gene: TRBV7-2
j_gene: TRBJ1-1
CDR3aa: CASSSTSGVEAFF

v_gene: TRBV6-2/TRBV6-3
j_gene: TRBJ1-2
CDR3aa: CASSYSGEDYGYTF

v_gene: TRBV12-5
j_gene: TRBJ1-6
CDR3aa: CASGLVPWGEDSKNSPLHF

v_gene: TRBV6-5
j_gene: TRBJ1-2
CDR3aa: CASGGQGGGYTF

v_gene: TRBV13
j_gene: TRBJ1-4
CDR3aa: CASSLGGREGEKLFF

v_gene: TRBV5-5
j_gene: TRBJ1-1
CDR3aa: CARSMDMNTEAFF

v_gene: TRBV4-1
j_gene: TRBJ2-1
CDR3aa: CASSLPGGDYNEQFF

v_gene: TRBV19
j_gene: TRBJ1-1
CDR3aa: CASSIYRVSTEAFF

v_gene: TRBV28
j_gene: TRBJ1-3
CDR3aa: CASSLWGQGAGNTIYF

v_gene: TRBV28
j_gene: TRBJ2-3
CDR3aa: CASRMEGLGTDTQYF

v_gene: TRBV11-2
j_gene: TRBJ1-6
CDR3aa: CASSLTVNSPLHF

v_gene: TRBV25-1
j_gene: TRBJ2-2
CDR3aa: CASSLANTGELFF

v_gene: TRBV6-5
j_gene: TRBJ2-7
CDR3aa: CASGSGDLGSYEQYF

v_gene: TRBV11-2
j_gene: TRBJ2-2
CDR3aa: CASSTLTGKNTGELFF

v_gene: TRBV4-1
j_gene: TRBJ2-1
CDR3aa: CASSHTPGLRSWSYNEQFF

v_gene: TRBV6-5
j_gene: TRBJ2-1
CDR3aa: CASGDGGLYNEQFF

v_gene: TRBV19
j_gene: TRBJ1-5
CDR3aa: CASSIGTNQPQHF

v_gene: TRBV7-2
j_gene: TRBJ2-1
CDR3aa: CASSSGLTPDEQFF

v_gene: TRBV29-1
j_gene: TRBJ2-7
CDR3aa: CSVVFRQGGFYEQYF

v_gene: TRBV19
j_gene: TRBJ2-7
CDR3aa: CASSPGVSSYEQYF

v_gene: TRBV27
j_gene: TRBJ2-1
CDR3aa: CASSLGGGSSYNEQFF

v_gene: TRBV6-2/TRBV6-3
j_gene: TRBJ1-2
CDR3aa: CASSSTGVEYGYTF

v_gene: TRBV27
j_gene: TRBJ1-1
CDR3aa: CASSLTGGVTEAFF

v_gene: TRBV7-9
j_gene: TRBJ1-3
CDR3aa: CASSARDSSRSGNTIYF

v_gene: TRBV2
j_gene: TRBJ2-2
CDR3aa: CASTRQGPGELFF

v_gene: TRBV5-8
j_gene: TRBJ2-7
CDR3aa: CASSLNWGTAFYEQYF

v_gene: TRBV6-5
j_gene: TRBJ1-6
CDR3aa: CASNLPQGAASPLHF

v_gene: TRBV9
j_gene: TRBJ1-1
CDR3aa: CASSVAFF

v_gene: TRBV27
j_gene: TRBJ1-4
CDR3aa: CASSKPGQGNEKLFF

v_gene: TRBV20-1
j_gene: TRBJ2-2
CDR3aa: CSASQLVAGELFF

v_gene: TRBV5-1
j_gene: TRBJ2-2
CDR3aa: CASSLAQANTGELFF

v_gene: TRBV18
j_gene: TRBJ1-1
CDR3aa: CASSPQDGDTEAFF

v_gene: TRBV5-1
j_gene: TRBJ2-1
CDR3aa: CASSLGSGGGGNEQFF

v_gene: TRBV2
j_gene: TRBJ1-2
CDR3aa: CASSEVVRANYGYTF

v_gene: TRBV10-1
j_gene: TRBJ1-1
CDR3aa: CASSEASSGWNTEAFF

v_gene: TRBV6-2/TRBV6-3
j_gene: TRBJ2-1
CDR3aa: CASSANSYEQFF

v_gene: TRBV2
j_gene: TRBJ1-1
CDR3aa: CASFVTEAFF

v_gene: TRBV7-9
j_gene: TRBJ2-7
CDR3aa: CASSSRDRREEQYF

v_gene: TRBV19
j_gene: TRBJ1-6
CDR3aa: CASSMGRGTSENSPLHF

v_gene: TRBV27
j_gene: TRBJ1-5
CDR3aa: CASSYTGYGQPQHF

v_gene: TRBV4-3
j_gene: TRBJ1-1
CDR3aa: CASSHSQGLLAEAFF

v_gene: TRBV10-1
j_gene: TRBJ2-1
CDR3aa: CASRTGWVEQFF

v_gene: TRBV28
j_gene: TRBJ2-1
CDR3aa: CASTSGLASRNEQFF

v_gene: TRBV19
j_gene: TRBJ2-6
CDR3aa: CASRRMYSSGANVLTF

v_gene: TRBV19
j_gene: TRBJ1-1
CDR3aa: CASSTPRTGRGEAFF

v_gene: TRBV15
j_gene: TRBJ2-3
CDR3aa: CATSLGGGTDTQYF

v_gene: TRBV7-3
j_gene: TRBJ2-3
CDR3aa: CASSSGRALDTQYF

v_gene: TRBV3-1/TRBV3-2
j_gene: TRBJ1-1
CDR3aa: CASSPLGTEAFF

v_gene: TRBV6-5
j_gene: TRBJ2-2
CDR3aa: CASRVNTGELFF

v_gene: TRBV12-5
j_gene: TRBJ1-1
CDR3aa: CASGLVSGGDTEAFF

v_gene: TRBV19
j_gene: TRBJ2-3
CDR3aa: CASRDTSGETDTQYF